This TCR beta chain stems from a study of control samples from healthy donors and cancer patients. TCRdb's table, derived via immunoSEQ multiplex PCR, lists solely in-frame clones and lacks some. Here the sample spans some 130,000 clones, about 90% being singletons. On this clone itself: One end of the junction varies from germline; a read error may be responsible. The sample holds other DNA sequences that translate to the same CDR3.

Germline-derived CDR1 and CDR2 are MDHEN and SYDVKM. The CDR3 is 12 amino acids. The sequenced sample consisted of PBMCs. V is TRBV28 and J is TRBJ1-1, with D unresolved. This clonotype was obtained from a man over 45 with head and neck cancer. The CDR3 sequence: CASSLRQLEAFF. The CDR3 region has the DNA TGTGCAAGCAGTTTACGGCAGCTTGAAGCTTTCTTT.